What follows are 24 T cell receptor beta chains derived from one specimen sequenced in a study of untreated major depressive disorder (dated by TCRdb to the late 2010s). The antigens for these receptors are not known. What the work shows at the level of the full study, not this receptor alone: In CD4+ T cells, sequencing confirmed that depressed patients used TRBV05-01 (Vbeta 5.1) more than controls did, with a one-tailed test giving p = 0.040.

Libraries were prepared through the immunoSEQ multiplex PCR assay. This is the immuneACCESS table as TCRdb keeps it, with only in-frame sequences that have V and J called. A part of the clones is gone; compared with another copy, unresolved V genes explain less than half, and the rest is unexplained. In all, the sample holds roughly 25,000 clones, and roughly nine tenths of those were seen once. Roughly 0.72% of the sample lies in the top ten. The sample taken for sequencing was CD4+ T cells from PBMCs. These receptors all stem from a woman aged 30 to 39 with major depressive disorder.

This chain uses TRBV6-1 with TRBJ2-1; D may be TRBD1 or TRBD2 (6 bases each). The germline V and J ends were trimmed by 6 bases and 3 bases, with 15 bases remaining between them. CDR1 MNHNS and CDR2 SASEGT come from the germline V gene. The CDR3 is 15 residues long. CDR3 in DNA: TGTGCCAGCAGACGAAAGGAGGGGGACTACAATGAGCAGTTCTTC. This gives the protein CASRRKEGDYNEQFF.

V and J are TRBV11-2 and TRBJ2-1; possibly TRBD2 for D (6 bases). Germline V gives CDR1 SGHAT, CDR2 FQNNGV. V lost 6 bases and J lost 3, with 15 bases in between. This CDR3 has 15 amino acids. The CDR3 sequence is CASRPRDSVYNEQFF. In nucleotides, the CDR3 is TGTGCCAGCAGACCCCGGGACTCCGTCTACAATGAGCAGTTCTTC.

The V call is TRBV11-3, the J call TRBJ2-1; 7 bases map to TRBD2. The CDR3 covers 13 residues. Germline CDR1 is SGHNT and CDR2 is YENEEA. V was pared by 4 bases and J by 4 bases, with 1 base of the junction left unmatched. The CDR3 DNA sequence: TGTGCCAGCAGCTCAGCGGGATACAATGAGCAGTTCTTC. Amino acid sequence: CASSSAGYNEQFF.

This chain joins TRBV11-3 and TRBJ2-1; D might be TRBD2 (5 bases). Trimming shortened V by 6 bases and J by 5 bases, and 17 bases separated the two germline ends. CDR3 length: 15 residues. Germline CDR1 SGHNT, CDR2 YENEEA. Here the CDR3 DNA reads TGTGCCAGCAGGGTTGCCGGGATCCTTAACAATGAGCAGTTCTTC. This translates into CASRVAGILNNEQFF.

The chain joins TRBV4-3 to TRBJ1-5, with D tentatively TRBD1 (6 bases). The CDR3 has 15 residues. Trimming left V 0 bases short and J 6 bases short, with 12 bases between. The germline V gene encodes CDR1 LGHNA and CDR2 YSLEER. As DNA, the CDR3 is TGCGCCAGCAGCCAAGATACAGGGTGGCCTCAGCCCCAGCATTTT. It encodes CASSQDTGWPQPQHF.

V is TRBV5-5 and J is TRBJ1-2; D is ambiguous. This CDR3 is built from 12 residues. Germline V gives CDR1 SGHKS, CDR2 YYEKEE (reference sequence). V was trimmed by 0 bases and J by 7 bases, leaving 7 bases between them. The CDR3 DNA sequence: TGTGCCAGCAGCTTGGTTAGCCCTGGCTACACCTTC. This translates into CASSLVSPGYTF.

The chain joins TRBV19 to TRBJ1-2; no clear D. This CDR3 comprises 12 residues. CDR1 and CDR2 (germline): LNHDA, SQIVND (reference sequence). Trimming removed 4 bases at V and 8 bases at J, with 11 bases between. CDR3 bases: TGTGCCAGTAGTAGCTCCTTTACAGGCTACACCTTC. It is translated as CASSSSFTGYTF.

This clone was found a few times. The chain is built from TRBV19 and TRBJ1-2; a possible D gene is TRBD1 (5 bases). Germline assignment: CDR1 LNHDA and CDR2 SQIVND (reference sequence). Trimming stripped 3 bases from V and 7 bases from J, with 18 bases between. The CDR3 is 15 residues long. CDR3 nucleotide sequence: TGTGCCAGTAGTATTTTGGGCGGCTCTCAGGGTGGCTACACCTTC. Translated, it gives CASSILGGSQGGYTF.

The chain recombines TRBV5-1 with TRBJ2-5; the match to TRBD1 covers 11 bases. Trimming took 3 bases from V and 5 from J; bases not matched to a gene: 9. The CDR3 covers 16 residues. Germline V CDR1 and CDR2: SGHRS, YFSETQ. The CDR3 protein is CASSWTGTGGLETQYF. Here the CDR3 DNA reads TGCGCCAGCAGCTGGACCGGGACAGGGGGTTTGGAGACCCAGTACTTC.

DNA of the CDR3: TGTGCCAGCAGCGTAGAGGTGGCGGCGAATGGCTACACCTTC. It yields the protein CASSVEVAANGYTF. V and J are TRBV9 and TRBJ1-2; D is unresolved. The germline V and J ends were trimmed by 0 bases and 6 bases, with 12 bases remaining between them. The germline V gene encodes CDR1 SGDLS and CDR2 YYNGEE. The CDR3 contains 14 residues.

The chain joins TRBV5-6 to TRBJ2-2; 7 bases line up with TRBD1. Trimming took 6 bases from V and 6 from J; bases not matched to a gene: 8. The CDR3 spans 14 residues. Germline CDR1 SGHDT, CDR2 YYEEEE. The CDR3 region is CASTATGWAGELFF. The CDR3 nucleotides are TGTGCCAGCACCGCGACAGGGTGGGCCGGGGAGCTGTTTTTT.

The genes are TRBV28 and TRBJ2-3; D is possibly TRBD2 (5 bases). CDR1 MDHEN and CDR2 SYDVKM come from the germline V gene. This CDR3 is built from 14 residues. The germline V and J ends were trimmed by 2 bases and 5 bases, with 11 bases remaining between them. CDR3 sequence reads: CASSLPGDQDTQYF. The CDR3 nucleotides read TGTGCCAGCAGTTTACCCGGGGATCAAGATACGCAGTATTTT.

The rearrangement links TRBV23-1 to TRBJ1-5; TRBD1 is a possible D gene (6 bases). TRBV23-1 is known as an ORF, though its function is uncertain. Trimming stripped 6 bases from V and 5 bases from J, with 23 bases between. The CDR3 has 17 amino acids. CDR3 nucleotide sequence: TGCGCCAGCAGCCGCATGTCGTCCGTCAGGGGTTATCAGCCCCAGCATTTT. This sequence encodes CASSRMSSVRGYQPQHF.

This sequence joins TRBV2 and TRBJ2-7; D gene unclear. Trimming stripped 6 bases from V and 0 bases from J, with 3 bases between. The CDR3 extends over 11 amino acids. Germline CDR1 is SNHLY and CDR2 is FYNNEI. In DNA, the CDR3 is TGTGCCAGCAGCGTCTCCTACGAGCAGTACTTC. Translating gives CASSVSYEQYF.

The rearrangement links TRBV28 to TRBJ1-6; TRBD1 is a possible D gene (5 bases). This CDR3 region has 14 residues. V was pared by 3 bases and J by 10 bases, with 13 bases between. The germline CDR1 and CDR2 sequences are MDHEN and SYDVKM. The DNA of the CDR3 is TGTGCCAGCAGTTTTGGGGGGAACCAATCACCCCTCCACTTT. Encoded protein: CASSFGGNQSPLHF.

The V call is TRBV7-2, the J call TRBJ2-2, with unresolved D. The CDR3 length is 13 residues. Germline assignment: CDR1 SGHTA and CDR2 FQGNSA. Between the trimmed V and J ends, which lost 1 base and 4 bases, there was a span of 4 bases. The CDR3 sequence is CASSLVFTGELFF. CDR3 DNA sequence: TGTGCCAGCAGCTTAGTTTTCACCGGGGAGCTGTTTTTT.

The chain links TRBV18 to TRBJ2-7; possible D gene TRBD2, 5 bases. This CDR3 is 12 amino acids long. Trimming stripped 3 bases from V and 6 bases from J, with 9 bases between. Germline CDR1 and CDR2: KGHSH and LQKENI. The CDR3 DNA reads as TGTGCCAGCTCACCTAACGGAGGCGAGCAGTACTTC. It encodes CASSPNGGEQYF.

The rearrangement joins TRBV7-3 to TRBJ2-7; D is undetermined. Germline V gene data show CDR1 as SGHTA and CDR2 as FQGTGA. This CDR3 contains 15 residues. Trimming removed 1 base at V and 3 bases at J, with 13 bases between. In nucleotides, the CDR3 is TGTGCCAGCAGCTTAAGTCCGGGCAGCTTCTACGAGCAGTACTTC. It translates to CASSLSPGSFYEQYF.

The CDR3 nucleotides read TGTGCCAGCAGCATAACCCCTTATATGGACAGGGGCCGCACTGAAGCTTTCTTT. Encoded protein: CASSITPYMDRGRTEAFF. This chain uses TRBV7-8 with TRBJ1-1; 9 positions agree with TRBD1. CDR1 is SGHVS, CDR2 FQNEAQ, per germline. The CDR3 is made up of 18 amino acids. After removal of 5 bases from V and 4 bases from J, the junction contained 17 bases not matched to a gene.

CDR3 in amino acids: CASSIGGYRTYEQYF. The CDR3 DNA reads as TGTGCCAGTAGTATAGGAGGCTACCGTACCTACGAGCAGTACTTC. The chain joins TRBV19 to TRBJ2-7; D not resolved. Germline V gene sequence: CDR1 LNHDA, CDR2 SQIVND (reference sequence). Trimming stripped 1 base from V and 2 bases from J, with 12 bases between. This CDR3 has 15 amino acids.

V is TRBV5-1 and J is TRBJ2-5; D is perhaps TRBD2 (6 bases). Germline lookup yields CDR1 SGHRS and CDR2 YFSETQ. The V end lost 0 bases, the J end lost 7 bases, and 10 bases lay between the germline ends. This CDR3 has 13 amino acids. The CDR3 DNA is TGCGCCAGCAGCTTGGGGCAGGGAGGGACCCAGTACTTC. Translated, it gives CASSLGQGGTQYF.

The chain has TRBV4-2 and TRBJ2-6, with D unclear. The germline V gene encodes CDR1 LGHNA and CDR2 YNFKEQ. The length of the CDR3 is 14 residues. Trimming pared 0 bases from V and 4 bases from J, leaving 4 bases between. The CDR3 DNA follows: TGTGCCAGCAGCCAAGATTCCGGGGCCAACGTCCTGACTTTC. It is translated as CASSQDSGANVLTF.

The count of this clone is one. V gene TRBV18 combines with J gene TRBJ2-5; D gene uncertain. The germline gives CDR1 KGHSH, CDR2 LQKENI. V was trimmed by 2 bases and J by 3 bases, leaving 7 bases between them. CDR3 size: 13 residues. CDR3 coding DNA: TGTGCCAGCTCACCAGGTTCCAAAGAGACCCAGTACTTC. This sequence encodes CASSPGSKETQYF.

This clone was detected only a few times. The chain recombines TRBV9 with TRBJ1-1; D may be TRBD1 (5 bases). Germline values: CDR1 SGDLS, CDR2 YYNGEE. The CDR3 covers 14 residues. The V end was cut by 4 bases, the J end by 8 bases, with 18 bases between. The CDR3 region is CASSPRDVGGEAFF. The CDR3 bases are TGTGCCAGCAGCCCCCGGGACGTCGGAGGCGAAGCTTTCTTT.